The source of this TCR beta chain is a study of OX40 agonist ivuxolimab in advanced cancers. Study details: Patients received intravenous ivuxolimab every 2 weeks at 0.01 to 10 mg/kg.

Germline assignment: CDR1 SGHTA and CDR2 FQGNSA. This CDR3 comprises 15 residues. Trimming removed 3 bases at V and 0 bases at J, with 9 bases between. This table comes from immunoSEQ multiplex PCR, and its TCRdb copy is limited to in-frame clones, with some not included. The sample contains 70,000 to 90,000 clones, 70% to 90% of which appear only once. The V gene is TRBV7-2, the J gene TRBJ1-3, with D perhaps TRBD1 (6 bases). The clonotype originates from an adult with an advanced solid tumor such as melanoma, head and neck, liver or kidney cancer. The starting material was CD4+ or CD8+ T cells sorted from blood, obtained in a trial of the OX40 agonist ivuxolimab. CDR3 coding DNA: TGTGCCAGCAGCTTGGACAGCGTCTCTGGAAACACCATATATTTT. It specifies CASSLDSVSGNTIYF.